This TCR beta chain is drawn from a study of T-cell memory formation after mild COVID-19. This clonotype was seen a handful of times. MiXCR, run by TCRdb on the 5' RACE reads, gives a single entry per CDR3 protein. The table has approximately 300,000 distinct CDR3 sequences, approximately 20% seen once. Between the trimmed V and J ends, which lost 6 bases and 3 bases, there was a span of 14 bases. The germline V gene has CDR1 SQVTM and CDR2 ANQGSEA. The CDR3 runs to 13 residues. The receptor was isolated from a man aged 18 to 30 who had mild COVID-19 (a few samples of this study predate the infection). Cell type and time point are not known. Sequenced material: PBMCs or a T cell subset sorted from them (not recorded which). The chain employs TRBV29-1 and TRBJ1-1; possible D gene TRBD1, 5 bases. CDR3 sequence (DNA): TGCAGCGTATTTGCAGGGTCAGACACTGAAGCTTTCTTT. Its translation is CSVFAGSDTEAFF.